This TCR beta chain emerged from a study of T cell clones after liver transplantation. The overall study: Liver transplant recipients had immunosuppression withdrawal attempted within 2 years. A pre-transplant mixed lymphocyte reaction with TCRbeta sequencing defined graft-donor-reactive clones followed in post-transplant blood. Patients counted as tolerant after at least one year off all immunosuppression, enzymes not exceeding twice normal.

The assay was immunoSEQ multiplex PCR, and TCRdb's table has in-frame clones only and misses some. The sample lists approximately 22,000 clones, approximately 93% occurring once. Thawed unstimulated PBMCs were FACS-sorted by CD3, CD4 and CD8 into two populations. This clone was seen once. The sequence was obtained from a human patient who received a liver transplant. Some T cells could come from the graft donor. Sample: CD8+ T cells from blood, taken about 27 months after liver transplant.

The DNA for the CDR3 is TGCGCCAGCAGTGAGTCCGTGCCGGGGGAGCTGTTTTTT. Encoded protein: CASSESVPGELFF. V gene TRBV10-1 combines with J gene TRBJ2-2; D is ambiguous. Trimming stripped 0 bases from V and 8 bases from J, with 7 bases between. The germline V gene has CDR1 WNHNN and CDR2 SYGVQD (reference sequence). The CDR3 extends over 13 amino acids.